This T cell receptor beta chain is drawn from a study of T cell repertoires in cytomegalovirus infection. In the study overall: Epitope selection comprised recently identified HLA-C-restricted CMV epitopes and well-studied HLA-B-restricted CMV epitopes. Indicated by public TCR beta signatures were CMV infection and matching HLA type.

Study findings and constraints: The ex vivo response was dominated by HLA-C-restricted CMV-specific TCR beta clonotypes.

A word on this clonotype: Its specificity is not known.

From the reads, TCRdb called clonotypes with MiXCR, one entry per CDR3 protein. Here the sample spans hundreds of thousands of distinct CDR3 sequences, around 35% being singletons. The V gene lost 0 bases and the J gene lost 0 bases, with 10 bases spanning the gap. Germline CDR1 is SGHDT and CDR2 is YYEEEE. The CDR3 is 17 amino acids. This clonotype originated in a human donor in good health (CMV status not recorded). Some clones in this sample may be carry-over from other donors' samples. V and J are TRBV5-6 and TRBJ1-6, with D possibly being TRBD1 (5 bases). Sequenced material: cultured PBMCs, taken from culture after CMV antigen stimulation. In nucleotides, the CDR3 is TGTGCCAGCAGCTTGGGATCCGGGGGCTCCTATAATTCACCCCTCCACTTT. Translation gives CASSLGSGGSYNSPLHF.